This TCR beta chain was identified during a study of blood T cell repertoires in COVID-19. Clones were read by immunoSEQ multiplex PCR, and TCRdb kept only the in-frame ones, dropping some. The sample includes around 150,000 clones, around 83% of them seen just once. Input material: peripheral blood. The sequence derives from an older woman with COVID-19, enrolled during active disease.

CDR3 in DNA: TGTGCCAGCAGCGTAGCTAACGCGAATTCACCCCTCCACTTT. Its translation is CASSVANANSPLHF. The chain recombines TRBV9 with TRBJ1-6; no definite D call. This CDR3 contains 14 residues. Per the germline V gene, CDR1 is SGDLS and CDR2 is YYNGEE. V gave up 0 bases and J gave up 7 bases, with 8 bases separating them. Complete variable domain (other parts from reference TRBV9 and TRBJ1-6): DSGVTQTPKHLITATGQRVTLRCSPRSGDLSVYWYQQSLDQGLQFLIQYYNGEERAKGNILERFSAQQFPDLHSELNLSSLELGDSALYFCASSVANANSPLHFGNGTRLTVT.